The T cell receptor (beta chain) described here comes from a study of shared clonotypes between healthy human individuals. As for the study in general: Serving as donors were a couple of women and a few men, whose ages spanned 18 to 49. Points from the study as a whole: The study sampled only blood, and tissue repertoires likely differ.

Naivety among CD8 cells was defined by CD45RO negativity and positive CCR7 selection, thereby excluding terminally differentiated effector memory CD45RA+ cells. Deep-level assay runs were performed. Profiled with immunoSEQ multiplex PCR; TCRdb holds only in-frame clones, not every one. The sample has 1.5 million to 2.5 million clones; 85% to 95% are singletons. For this clone: The antigen remains undetermined.

Per germline, CDR1 MDHEN and CDR2 SYDVKM. The ends were cut back, 3 bases at V and 3 bases at J, with 9 bases in the middle. The CDR3 consists of 13 residues. The chain links TRBV28 to TRBJ2-7; D may be TRBD1 or TRBD2 (5 bases each). The source material was naive CD8+ T cells sorted from blood. The receptor was isolated from a man aged 18 to 29 in good health. CDR3 DNA: TGTGCCAGCAGTTTGGGGGAGAACTACGAGCAGTACTTC. Its protein is CASSLGENYEQYF.